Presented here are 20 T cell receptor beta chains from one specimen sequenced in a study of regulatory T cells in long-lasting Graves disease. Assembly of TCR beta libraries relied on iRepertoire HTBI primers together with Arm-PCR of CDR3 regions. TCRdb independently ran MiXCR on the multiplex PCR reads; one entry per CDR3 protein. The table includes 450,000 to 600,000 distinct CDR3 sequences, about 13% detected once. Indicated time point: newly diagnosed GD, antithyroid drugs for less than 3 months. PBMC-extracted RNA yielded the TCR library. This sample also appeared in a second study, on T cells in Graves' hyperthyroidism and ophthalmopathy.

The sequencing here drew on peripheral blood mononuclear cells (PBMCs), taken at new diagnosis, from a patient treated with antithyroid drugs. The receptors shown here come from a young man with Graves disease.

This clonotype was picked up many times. The CDR3 DNA reads as TGCGCCAGCAGCCAAGCTGGCGGGAGTTACGAGCAGTACTTC. Translated, it gives CASSQAGGSYEQYF. This sequence joins TRBV4-1 and TRBJ2-7, with 7 bases lining up with TRBD2. The CDR3 covers 14 residues. Germline V gene data show CDR1 as MGHRA and CDR2 as YSYEKL. V was clipped by 1 base and J by 4 bases; unmatched bases: 4.

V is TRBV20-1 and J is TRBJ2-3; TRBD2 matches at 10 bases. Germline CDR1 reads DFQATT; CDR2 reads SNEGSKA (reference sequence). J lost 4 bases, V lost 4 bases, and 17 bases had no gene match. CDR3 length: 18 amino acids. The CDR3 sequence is CSANSGASGRVSPDTQYF. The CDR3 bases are TGCAGTGCTAATTCGGGGGCTAGCGGGAGAGTATCCCCAGATACGCAGTATTTT.

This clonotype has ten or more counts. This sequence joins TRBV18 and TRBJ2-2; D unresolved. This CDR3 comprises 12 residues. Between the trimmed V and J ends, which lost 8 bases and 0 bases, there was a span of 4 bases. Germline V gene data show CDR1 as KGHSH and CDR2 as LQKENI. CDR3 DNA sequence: TGTGCCAGCAGCCCGAACACCGGGGAGCTGTTTTTT. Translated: CASSPNTGELFF.

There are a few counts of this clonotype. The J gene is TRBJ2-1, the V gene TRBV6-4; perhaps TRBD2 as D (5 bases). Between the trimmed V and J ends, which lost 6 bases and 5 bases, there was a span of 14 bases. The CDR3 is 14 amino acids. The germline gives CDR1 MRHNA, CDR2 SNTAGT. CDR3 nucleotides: TGTGCCAGCAGCCCAGGACTGGAGAACAATGAGCAGTTCTTC. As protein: CASSPGLENNEQFF.

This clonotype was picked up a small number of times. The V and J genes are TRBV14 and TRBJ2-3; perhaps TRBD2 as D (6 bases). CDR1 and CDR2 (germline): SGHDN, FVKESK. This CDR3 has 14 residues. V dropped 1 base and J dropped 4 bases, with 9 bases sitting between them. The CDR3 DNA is TGTGCCAGCAGCCAAGGGGGCGGGGCAGATACGCAGTATTTT. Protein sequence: CASSQGGGADTQYF.

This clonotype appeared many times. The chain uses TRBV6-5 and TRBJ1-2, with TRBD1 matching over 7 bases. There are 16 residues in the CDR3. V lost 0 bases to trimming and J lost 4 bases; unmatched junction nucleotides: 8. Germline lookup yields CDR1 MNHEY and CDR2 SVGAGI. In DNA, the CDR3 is TGTGCCAGCAGTTACTCCCCTGCGGGACAGCCCTATGGCTACACCTTC. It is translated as CASSYSPAGQPYGYTF.

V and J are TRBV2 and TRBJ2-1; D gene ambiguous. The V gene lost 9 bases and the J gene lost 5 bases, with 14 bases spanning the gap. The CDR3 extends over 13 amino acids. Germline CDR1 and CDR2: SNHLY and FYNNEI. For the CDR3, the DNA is TGTGCCAGAGCAGAAGGTCGGAACAATGAGCAGTTCTTC. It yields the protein CARAEGRNNEQFF. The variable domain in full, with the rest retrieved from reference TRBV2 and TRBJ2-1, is EPEVTQTPSHQVTQMGQEVILRCVPISNHLYFYWYRQILGQKVEFLVSFYNNEISEKSEIFDDQFSVERPDGSNFTLKIRSTKLEDSAMYFCARAEGRNNEQFFGPGTRLTVL.

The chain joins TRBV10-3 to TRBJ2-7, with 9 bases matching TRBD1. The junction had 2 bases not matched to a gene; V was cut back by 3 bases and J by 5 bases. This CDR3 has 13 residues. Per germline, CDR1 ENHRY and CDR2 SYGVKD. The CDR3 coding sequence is TGTGCCATCAGTGAAAACAGGGGGCACGAGCAGTACTTC. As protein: CAISENRGHEQYF.

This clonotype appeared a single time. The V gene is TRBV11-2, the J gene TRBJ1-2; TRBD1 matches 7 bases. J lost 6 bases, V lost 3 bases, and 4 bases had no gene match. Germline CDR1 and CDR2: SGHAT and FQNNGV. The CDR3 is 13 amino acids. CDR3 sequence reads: CASSFRQGNGYTF. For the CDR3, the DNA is TGTGCCAGCAGCTTCCGACAGGGCAATGGCTACACCTTC.

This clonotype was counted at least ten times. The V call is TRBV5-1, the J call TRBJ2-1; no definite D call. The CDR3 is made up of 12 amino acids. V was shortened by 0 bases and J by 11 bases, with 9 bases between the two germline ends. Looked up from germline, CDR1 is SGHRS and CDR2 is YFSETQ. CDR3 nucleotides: TGCGCCAGCAGCTTGGCTTCGCAAAAGCAGTTCTTC. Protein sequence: CASSLASQKQFF.

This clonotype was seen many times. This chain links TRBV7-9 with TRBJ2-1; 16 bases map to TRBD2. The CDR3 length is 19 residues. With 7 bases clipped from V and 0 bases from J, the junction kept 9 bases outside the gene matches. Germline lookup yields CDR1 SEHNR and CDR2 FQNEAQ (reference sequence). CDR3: CASTYPGLAGGSSYNEQFF. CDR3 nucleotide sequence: TGTGCCAGCACTTATCCGGGACTAGCGGGAGGGAGCTCCTACAATGAGCAGTTCTTC.

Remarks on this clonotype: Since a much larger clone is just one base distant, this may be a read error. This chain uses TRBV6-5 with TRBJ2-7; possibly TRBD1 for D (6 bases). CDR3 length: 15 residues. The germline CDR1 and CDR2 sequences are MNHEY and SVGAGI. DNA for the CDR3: TGTGCCAGCAGTTACACAGGGCCGGCTGCTTACGTGCAGTACTTC. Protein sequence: CASSYTGPAAYVQYF.

The CDR3 loop reads CASSHLGTSGSTYNEQFF. The DNA of the CDR3 is TGTGCCAGCAGCCATTTGGGGACTAGCGGGAGCACCTACAATGAGCAGTTCTTC. The chain links TRBV3-1 to TRBJ2-1; 14 bases map to TRBD2. CDR1 and CDR2 from the germline V gene are LGHDT and YNNKEL (reference sequence). The ends lost 3 bases at V and 2 bases at J; junction bases unmatched: 6. The CDR3 length is 18 residues.

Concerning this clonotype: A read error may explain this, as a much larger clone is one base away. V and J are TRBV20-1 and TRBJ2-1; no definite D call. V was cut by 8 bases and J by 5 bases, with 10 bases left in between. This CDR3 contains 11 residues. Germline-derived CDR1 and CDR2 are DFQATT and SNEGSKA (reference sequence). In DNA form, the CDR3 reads TGCAGTACGTCCCGGAACAATGAGCAGTTCTTC. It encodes CSTSRNNEQFF.

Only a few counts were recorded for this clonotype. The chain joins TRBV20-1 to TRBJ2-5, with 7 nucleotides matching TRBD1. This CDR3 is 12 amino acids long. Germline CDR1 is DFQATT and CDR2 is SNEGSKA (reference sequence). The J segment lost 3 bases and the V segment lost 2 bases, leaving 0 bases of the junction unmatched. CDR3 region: CSARTGEETQYF. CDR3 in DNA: TGCAGTGCTAGAACAGGGGAAGAGACCCAGTACTTC.

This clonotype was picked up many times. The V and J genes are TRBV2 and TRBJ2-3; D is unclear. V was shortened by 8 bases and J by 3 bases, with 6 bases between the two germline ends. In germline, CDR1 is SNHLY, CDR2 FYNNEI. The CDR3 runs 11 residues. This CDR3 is CASLKTDTQYF. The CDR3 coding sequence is TGTGCCAGCTTGAAGACAGATACGCAGTATTTT.

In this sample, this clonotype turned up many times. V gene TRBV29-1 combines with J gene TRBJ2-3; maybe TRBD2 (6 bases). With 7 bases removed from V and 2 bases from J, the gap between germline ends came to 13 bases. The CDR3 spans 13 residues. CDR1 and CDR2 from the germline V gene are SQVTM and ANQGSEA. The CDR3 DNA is TGCAGCGCAACCCCGGGGGACACAGATACGCAGTATTTT. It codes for CSATPGDTDTQYF.

The CDR3 region has the DNA TGTGCCAGCAGTGAATCGGGGGTTGGCGAGCAGTACTTC. Amino acids: CASSESGVGEQYF. V and J are TRBV2 and TRBJ2-7; the D gene is possibly TRBD2 (6 bases). The length of the CDR3 is 13 residues. V was cut by 2 bases and J by 6 bases, with 11 bases left in between. Germline CDR1 and CDR2: SNHLY and FYNNEI.

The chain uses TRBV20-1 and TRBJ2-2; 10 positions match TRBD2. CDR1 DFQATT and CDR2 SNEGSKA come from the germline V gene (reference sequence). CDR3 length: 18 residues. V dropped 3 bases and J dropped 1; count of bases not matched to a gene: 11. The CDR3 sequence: CSASGGLAGVWNTGELFF. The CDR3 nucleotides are TGCAGTGCTAGCGGGGGGCTAGCGGGAGTATGGAACACCGGGGAGCTGTTTTTT.

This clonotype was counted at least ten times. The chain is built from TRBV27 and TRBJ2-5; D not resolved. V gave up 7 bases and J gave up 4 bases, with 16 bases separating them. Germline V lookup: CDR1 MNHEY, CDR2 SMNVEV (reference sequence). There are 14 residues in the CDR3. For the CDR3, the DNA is TGTGCCAGCACCTCGATTGGAACGGGAGAGACCCAGTACTTC. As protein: CASTSIGTGETQYF.